This T cell receptor beta chain emerged from a study of T cells in Graves' hyperthyroidism and ophthalmopathy. There are 11 residues in the CDR3. Germline CDR1 is DFQATT and CDR2 is SNEGSKA (reference sequence). V gave up 0 bases and J gave up 9 bases, with 9 bases separating them. This clonotype was observed at least ten times. The TCR beta CDR3 regions underwent amplification using RNA transcripts as the source. The HTBI primer set was used in a first-round RT-PCR of the TCR CDR3. MiXCR, applied by TCRdb to the multiplex PCR reads, yields one record per CDR3 protein. The data contain around 600,000 distinct CDR3 sequences, roughly 15% of them singletons. Ophthalmopathy patients had moderate-to-severe active disease, CAS ≥3, NOSPECS ≥4, and disease duration under 3 months.

The V and J genes are TRBV20-1 and TRBJ2-7; D uncertain. This TCR derives from a woman aged 45-60 years with Graves' ophthalmopathy. Material: blood. The CDR3 reads CSARDLGRQYF. CDR3 coding DNA: TGCAGTGCTAGAGATTTAGGGCGGCAGTACTTC.